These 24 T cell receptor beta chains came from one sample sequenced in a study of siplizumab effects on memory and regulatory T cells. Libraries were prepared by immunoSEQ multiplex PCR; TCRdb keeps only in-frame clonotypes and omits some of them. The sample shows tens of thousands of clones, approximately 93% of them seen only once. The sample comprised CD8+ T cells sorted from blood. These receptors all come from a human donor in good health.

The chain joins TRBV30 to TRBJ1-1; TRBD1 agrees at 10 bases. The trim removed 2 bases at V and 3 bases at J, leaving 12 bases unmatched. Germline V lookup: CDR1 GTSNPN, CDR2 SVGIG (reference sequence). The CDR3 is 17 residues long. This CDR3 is CAWSWKGTGDYHTEAFF. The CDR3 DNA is TGTGCCTGGAGTTGGAAGGGGACAGGGGACTACCACACTGAAGCTTTCTTT.

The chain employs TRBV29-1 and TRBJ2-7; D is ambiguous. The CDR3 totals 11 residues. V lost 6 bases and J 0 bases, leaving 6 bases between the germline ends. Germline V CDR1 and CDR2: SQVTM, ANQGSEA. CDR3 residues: CSVGSSYEQYF. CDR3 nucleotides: TGCAGCGTGGGGTCCTCCTACGAGCAGTACTTC.

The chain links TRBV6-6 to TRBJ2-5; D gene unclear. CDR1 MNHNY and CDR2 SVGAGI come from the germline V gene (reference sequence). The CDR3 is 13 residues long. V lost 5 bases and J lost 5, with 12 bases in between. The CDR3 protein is CASSTLLSETQYF. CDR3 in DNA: TGTGCCAGCAGTACTCTTCTCTCGGAGACCCAGTACTTC.

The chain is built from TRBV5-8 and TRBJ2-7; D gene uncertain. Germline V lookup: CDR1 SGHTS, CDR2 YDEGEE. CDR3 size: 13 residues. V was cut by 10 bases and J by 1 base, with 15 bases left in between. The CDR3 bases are TGTGCCTGCCTCAGGCCGGAATCCTACGAGCAGTACTTC. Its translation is CACLRPESYEQYF.

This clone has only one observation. As DNA, the CDR3 is TGTGCCAGCAGCTTAGGTTACAGGGTGAACACTGAAGCTTTCTTT. This sequence encodes CASSLGYRVNTEAFF. The V and J genes are TRBV7-3 and TRBJ1-1, with a tentative D call TRBD1 (6 bases). This CDR3 has 15 amino acids. Germline V gene lookup returns CDR1 SGHTA and CDR2 FQGTGA. Between the trimmed V and J ends, which lost 2 bases and 0 bases, there was a span of 10 bases.

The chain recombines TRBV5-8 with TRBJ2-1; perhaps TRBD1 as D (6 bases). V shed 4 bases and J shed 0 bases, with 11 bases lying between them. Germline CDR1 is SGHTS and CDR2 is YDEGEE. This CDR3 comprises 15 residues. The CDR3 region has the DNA TGTGCCAGCAGCACGGGACAAAACTCCTACAATGAGCAGTTCTTC. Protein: CASSTGQNSYNEQFF.

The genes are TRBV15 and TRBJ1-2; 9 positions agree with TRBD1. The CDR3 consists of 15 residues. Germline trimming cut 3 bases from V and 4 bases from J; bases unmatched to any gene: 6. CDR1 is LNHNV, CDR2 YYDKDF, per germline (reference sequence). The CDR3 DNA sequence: TGTGCCACCAGCAGGGCCACAGGGGGCTTCTATGGCTACACCTTC. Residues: CATSRATGGFYGYTF.

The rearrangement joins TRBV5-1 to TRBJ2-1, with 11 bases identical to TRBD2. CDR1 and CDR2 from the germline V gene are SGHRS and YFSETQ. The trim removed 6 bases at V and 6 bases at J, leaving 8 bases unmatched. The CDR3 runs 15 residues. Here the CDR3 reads CASIKGTSGSNEQFF. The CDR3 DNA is TGCGCCAGCATTAAAGGCACTAGCGGGAGCAATGAGCAGTTCTTC.

The CDR3 protein is CASSSTGREIFEQYF. CDR3 in DNA: TGTGCCAGCAGCTCGACTGGACGGGAGATTTTCGAGCAGTACTTC. V is TRBV7-9 and J is TRBJ2-7, with D perhaps matching TRBD2 (6 bases). V shed 4 bases and J shed 6 bases, with 19 bases lying between them. Looked up from germline, CDR1 is SEHNR and CDR2 is FQNEAQ (reference sequence). The CDR3 is 15 amino acids. The full variable domain, with the rest looked up from reference TRBV7-9 and TRBJ2-7, is DTGVSQNPRHKITKRGQNVTFRCDPISEHNRLYWYRQTLGQGPEFLTYFQNEAQLEKSRLLSDRFSAERPKGSFSTLEIQRTEQGDSAMYLCASSSTGREIFEQYFGPGTRLTVT.

CDR3 protein: CASSYGHDYEQYF. The CDR3, as DNA: TGTGCCAGCAGTTACGGACACGACTACGAGCAGTACTTC. The J gene is TRBJ2-7, the V gene TRBV27; perhaps TRBD1 as D (5 bases). CDR1 is MNHEY and CDR2 is SMNVEV in the germline V gene (reference sequence). Between the trimmed V and J ends, which lost 4 bases and 3 bases, there was a span of 10 bases. The CDR3 runs 13 residues.

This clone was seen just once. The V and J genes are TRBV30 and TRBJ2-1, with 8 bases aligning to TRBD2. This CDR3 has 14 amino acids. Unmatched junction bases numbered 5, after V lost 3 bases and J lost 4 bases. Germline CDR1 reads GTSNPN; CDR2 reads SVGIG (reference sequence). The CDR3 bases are TGTGCCTGGAGAACTAGCGGAGCGTACAATGAGCAGTTCTTC. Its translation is CAWRTSGAYNEQFF.

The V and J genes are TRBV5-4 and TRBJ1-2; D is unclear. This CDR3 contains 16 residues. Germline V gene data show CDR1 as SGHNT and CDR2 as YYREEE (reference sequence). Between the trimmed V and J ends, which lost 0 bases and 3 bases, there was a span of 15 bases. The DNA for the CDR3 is TGTGCCAGCAGCTTGGACGCACTAGGCTGGGACTATGGCTACACCTTC. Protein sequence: CASSLDALGWDYGYTF.

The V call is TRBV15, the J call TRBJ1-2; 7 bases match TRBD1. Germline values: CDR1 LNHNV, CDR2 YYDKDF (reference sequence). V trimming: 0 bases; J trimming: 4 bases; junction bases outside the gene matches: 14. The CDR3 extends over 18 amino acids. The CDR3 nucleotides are TGTGCCACCAGCAGAGATCGATTCACAGGGGATTCTGTCTATGGCTACACCTTC. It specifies CATSRDRFTGDSVYGYTF.

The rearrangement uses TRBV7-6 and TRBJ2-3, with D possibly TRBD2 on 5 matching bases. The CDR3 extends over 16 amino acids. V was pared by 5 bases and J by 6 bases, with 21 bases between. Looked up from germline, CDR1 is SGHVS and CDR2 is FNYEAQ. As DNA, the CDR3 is TGTGCCAGCAGCCCATCCACTTCCTTGAGAGGGGATACGCAGTATTTT. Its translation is CASSPSTSLRGDTQYF.

CDR3 sequence: CASSQDRGHTQYF. The CDR3 DNA reads as TGCGCCAGCAGCCAAGATCGGGGACATACGCAGTATTTT. The chain carries TRBV4-1 and TRBJ2-3; possibly TRBD1 or TRBD2 for D (5 bases each). Germline lookup yields CDR1 MGHRA and CDR2 YSYEKL. The CDR3 length is 13 residues. V was clipped by 0 bases and J by 7 bases, with 8 bases between them.

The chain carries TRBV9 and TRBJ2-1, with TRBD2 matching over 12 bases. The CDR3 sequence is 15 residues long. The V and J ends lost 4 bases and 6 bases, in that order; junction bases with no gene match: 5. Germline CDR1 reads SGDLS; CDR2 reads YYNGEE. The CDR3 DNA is TGTGCCAGCAGCCTAGCGGGAGGGCCGGGCAATGAGCAGTTCTTC. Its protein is CASSLAGGPGNEQFF.

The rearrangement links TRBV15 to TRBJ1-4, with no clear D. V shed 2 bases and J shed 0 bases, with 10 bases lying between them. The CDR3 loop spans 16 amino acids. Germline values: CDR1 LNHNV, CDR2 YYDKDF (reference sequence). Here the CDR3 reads CATSRNPGATNEKLFF. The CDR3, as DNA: TGTGCCACCAGCAGAAACCCGGGAGCAACTAATGAAAAACTGTTTTTT. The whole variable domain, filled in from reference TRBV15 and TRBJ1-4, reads DAMVIQNPRYQVTQFGKPVTLSCSQTLNHNVMYWYQQKSSQAPKLLFHYYDKDFNNEADTPDNFQSRRPNTSFCFLDIRSPGLGDTAMYLCATSRNPGATNEKLFFGSGTQLSVL.

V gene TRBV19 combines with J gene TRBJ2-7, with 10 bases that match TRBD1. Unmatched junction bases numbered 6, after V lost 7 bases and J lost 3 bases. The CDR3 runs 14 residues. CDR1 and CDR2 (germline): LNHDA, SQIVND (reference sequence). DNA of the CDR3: TGTGCCAGTAAGCCGACAGGGGGCCGCTACGAGCAGTACTTC. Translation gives CASKPTGGRYEQYF.

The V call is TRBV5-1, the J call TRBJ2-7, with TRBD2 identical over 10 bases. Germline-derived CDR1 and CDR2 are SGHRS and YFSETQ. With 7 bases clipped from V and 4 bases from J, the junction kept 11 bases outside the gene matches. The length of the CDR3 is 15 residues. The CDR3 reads CASANVAGGTYEQYF. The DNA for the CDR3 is TGCGCCAGCGCCAACGTAGCGGGGGGAACTTACGAGCAGTACTTC.

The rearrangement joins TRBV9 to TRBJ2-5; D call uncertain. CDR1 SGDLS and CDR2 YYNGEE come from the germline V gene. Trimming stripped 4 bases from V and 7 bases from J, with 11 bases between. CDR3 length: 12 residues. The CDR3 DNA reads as TGTGCCAGCAGCCCAAGCCCAGGGACCCAGTACTTC. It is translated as CASSPSPGTQYF.

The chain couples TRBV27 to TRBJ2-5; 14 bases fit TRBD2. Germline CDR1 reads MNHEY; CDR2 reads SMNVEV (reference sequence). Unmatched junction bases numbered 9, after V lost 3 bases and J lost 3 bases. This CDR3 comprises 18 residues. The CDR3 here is CASSLRGLAGVIKETQYF. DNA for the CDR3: TGTGCCAGCAGTTTGCGGGGACTAGCGGGAGTAATTAAAGAGACCCAGTACTTC.

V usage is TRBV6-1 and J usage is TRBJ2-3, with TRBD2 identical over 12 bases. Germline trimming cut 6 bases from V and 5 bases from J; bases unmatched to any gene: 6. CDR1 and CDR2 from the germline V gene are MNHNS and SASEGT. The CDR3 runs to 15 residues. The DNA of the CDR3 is TGTGCCAGCAGGTCTACTAGCGGGGGGTTAGATACGCAGTATTTT. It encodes CASRSTSGGLDTQYF.

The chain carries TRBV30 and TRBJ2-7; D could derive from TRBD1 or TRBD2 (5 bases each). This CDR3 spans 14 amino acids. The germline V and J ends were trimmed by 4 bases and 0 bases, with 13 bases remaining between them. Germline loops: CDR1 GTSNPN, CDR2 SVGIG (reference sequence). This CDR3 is CAWNYGTFSYEQYF. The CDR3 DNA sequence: TGTGCCTGGAACTACGGGACCTTCTCCTACGAGCAGTACTTC.

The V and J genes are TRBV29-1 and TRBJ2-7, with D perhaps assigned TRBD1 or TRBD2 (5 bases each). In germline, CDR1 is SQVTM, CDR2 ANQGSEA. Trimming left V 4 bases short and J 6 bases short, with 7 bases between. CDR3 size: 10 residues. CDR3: CSVGGAEQYF. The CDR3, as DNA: TGCAGCGTTGGAGGGGCCGAGCAGTACTTC.